This TCR beta chain was sequenced during a study of CD8+CD57+ T cells in acquired aplastic anemia. Study overall: Mean DNA quantity obtained from sorted CD4+ and CD8+ cells was 2.5 to 4 ug.

Regarding this clonotype: As yet, its antigen is unknown.

Patients chosen for sequencing had CD8+CD57+ cells that had expanded, as shown by flow cytometry. Patients were therapy-naive when their blood was sampled. Study results and limitations: Controls did not differ significantly from patients in CD8+ Simpson's diversity.

Genomic DNA, the template, was used for profiling of the TCR beta VDJ and CDR3. Each CDR3 protein gets one entry after TCRdb re-called the reads with MiXCR. Found here are roughly 280,000 distinct CDR3 sequences, 45% to 65% of them singletons; the top ten hold approximately 1.3%. The CDR3 totals 14 residues. In germline, CDR1 is SGHTA, CDR2 FQGNSA. V lost 1 base and J lost 5, with 11 bases in between. The clonotype comes from a human donor with aplastic anemia. The chain uses TRBV7-2 and TRBJ2-5; D might be TRBD1 or TRBD2, each matching 5 bases. Sequencing was done on a sample of sorted CD4+, CD8+, or CD8+CD57+ T cells (not recorded which) from PBMCs. This chain's CDR3 is CASSLGSAGETQYF. CDR3 nucleotide sequence: TGTGCCAGCAGCTTAGGTAGCGCAGGGGAGACCCAGTACTTC.